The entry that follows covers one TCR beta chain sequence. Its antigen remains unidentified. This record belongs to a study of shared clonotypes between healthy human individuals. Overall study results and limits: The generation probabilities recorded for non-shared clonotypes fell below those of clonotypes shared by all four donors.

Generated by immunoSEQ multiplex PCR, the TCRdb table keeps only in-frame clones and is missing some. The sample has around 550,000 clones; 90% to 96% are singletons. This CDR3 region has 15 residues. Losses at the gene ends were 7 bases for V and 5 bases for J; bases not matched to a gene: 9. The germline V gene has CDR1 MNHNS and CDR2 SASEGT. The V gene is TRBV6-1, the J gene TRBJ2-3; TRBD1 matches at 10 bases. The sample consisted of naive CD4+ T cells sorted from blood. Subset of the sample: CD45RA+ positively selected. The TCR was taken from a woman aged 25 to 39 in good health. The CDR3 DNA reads TGTGCCAGCACCAAGTCCGGGACAGGGGTAGATACGCAGTATTTT. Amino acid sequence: CASTKSGTGVDTQYF.